The 18 T cell receptor beta chains below all came from one sample that was sequenced in a study of T-cell memory formation after mild COVID-19. TCRdb reprocessed the 5' RACE reads with MiXCR, giving one entry per CDR3 protein. The table includes just under 150,000 distinct CDR3 sequences, under 7% detected once. Sequences were obtained from PBMCs or a T cell subset sorted from them (not recorded which). These receptor sequences come from an adult woman who had mild COVID-19 (a few samples of this study predate the infection). Cell type and time point are not known.

Only a few counts were recorded for this clonotype. J is TRBJ2-7 and V is TRBV5-1; 7 bases agree with TRBD1. Germline V lookup: CDR1 SGHRS, CDR2 YFSETQ. The J segment lost 5 bases and the V segment lost 2 bases, leaving 4 bases of the junction unmatched. The CDR3 covers 13 residues. CDR3 DNA sequence: TGCGCCAGCAGCTTAACAGGGGTCCACGAGCAGTACTTC. Protein: CASSLTGVHEQYF.

In its sample, this clonotype was seen many times. The V call is TRBV4-3, the J call TRBJ2-3, with 9 bases aligning to TRBD1. The germline CDR1 and CDR2 sequences are LGHNA and YSLEER. The CDR3 spans 15 residues. Trimming took 4 bases from V and 4 from J; bases not matched to a gene: 6. Here the CDR3 reads CASSRNRGRADTQYF. The CDR3 region has the DNA TGCGCCAGCAGCCGTAACAGGGGGCGGGCAGATACGCAGTATTTT.

This clonotype has a count of ten or more. The rearrangement links TRBV7-8 to TRBJ2-7; D not certain. Trimming cost V 3 bases and J 3 bases, with 6 bases left between them. This CDR3 has 12 amino acids. Germline CDR1 SGHVS, CDR2 FQNEAQ. The CDR3, as DNA: TGTGCCAGCAGCTTGATCCTCTACGAGCAGTACTTC. Protein product: CASSLILYEQYF.

This clonotype occurred many times. The chain employs TRBV20-1 and TRBJ1-2; 10 bases align to TRBD1. V gave up 3 bases and J gave up 4 bases; unmatched junction bases: 5. CDR3 length: 14 residues. CDR1 and CDR2 from the germline V gene are DFQATT and SNEGSKA (reference sequence). In DNA form, the CDR3 reads TGCAGTGCTAGCGATGGACAGGGGGGCTATGGCTACACCTTC. Its translation is CSASDGQGGYGYTF.

This clonotype was picked up a small number of times. V and J are TRBV5-5 and TRBJ2-7, with 10 positions matching TRBD1. V gave up 0 bases and J gave up 3 bases; unmatched junction bases: 6. CDR1 and CDR2 (germline): SGHKS, YYEKEE (reference sequence). CDR3 length equals 16 residues. As DNA, the CDR3 is TGTGCCAGCAGCTTGGGCATCGGGACAGGGGACTACGAGCAGTACTTC. Its protein is CASSLGIGTGDYEQYF.

This clonotype showed up just a few times. CDR3 sequence: CASSSDQGVAPYGYTF. For the CDR3, the DNA is TGTGCCAGCAGCTCAGACCAGGGGGTGGCCCCCTATGGCTACACCTTC. The chain employs TRBV7-9 and TRBJ1-2; 7 bases fit TRBD1. J was trimmed by 4 bases and V by 4 bases; bases with no gene match: 12. Germline V lookup: CDR1 SEHNR, CDR2 FQNEAQ (reference sequence). The CDR3 loop spans 16 amino acids. The variable domain in full, completed from reference TRBV7-9 and TRBJ1-2, reads DTGVSQNPRHKITKRGQNVTFRCDPISEHNRLYWYRQTLGQGPEFLTYFQNEAQLEKSRLLSDRFSAERPKGSFSTLEIQRTEQGDSAMYLCASSSDQGVAPYGYTFGSGTRLTVV.

This clonotype was detected a few times. The chain links TRBV28 to TRBJ2-7; D perhaps matches TRBD2 (5 bases). The CDR3 is 12 amino acids. Germline V gives CDR1 MDHEN, CDR2 SYDVKM. Deletions cut 6 bases from V and 4 bases from J, with 10 bases between. The CDR3 protein is CASSSGLYEQYF. CDR3 sequence (DNA): TGTGCCAGCAGCTCGGGGTTATACGAGCAGTACTTC.

This clonotype was detected ten times or more. The CDR3 loop is CASRRAEEYNEQFF. In DNA, the CDR3 is TGTGCCAGCAGAAGAGCGGAGGAATACAATGAGCAGTTCTTC. The chain joins TRBV6-2 or TRBV6-3 to TRBJ2-1, with D tentatively TRBD2 (5 bases). The CDR3 is made up of 14 amino acids. V was pared by 6 bases and J by 4 bases, with 13 bases between. Germline V gene sequence: CDR1 MNHEY, CDR2 SVGEGT.

This clonotype was found many times. The rearrangement links TRBV7-8 to TRBJ2-1; the match to TRBD1 covers 10 bases. V was clipped by 1 base and J by 6 bases; unmatched bases: 6. The CDR3 runs to 16 residues. Looked up from germline, CDR1 is SGHVS and CDR2 is FQNEAQ. The CDR3 loop reads CASSLVRQGAANEQFF. For the CDR3, the DNA is TGTGCCAGCAGCTTAGTTAGACAGGGGGCAGCCAATGAGCAGTTCTTC.

This clonotype has a handful of counts. The CDR3 DNA is TGCGCCAGCAGCTTCTACGGACAGGGGAAAGAAAAACTGTTTTTT. This translates into CASSFYGQGKEKLFF. The chain recombines TRBV5-1 with TRBJ1-4, with 9 bases that match TRBD1. CDR1 and CDR2 from the germline V gene are SGHRS and YFSETQ. The CDR3 consists of 15 residues. Trimming at V came to 2 bases and at J to 8 bases, leaving 7 bases not matched to a gene.

This clonotype was observed a few times. The gene calls are TRBV5-1 and TRBJ2-5, with a possible D match to TRBD2 (7 bases). This CDR3 contains 15 residues. The V gene lost 1 base and the J gene lost 3 bases, with 13 bases spanning the gap. Germline CDR1 reads SGHRS; CDR2 reads YFSETQ. The CDR3 region is CASSLLQGGKETQYF. DNA of the CDR3: TGCGCCAGCAGCTTGTTACAGGGAGGGAAAGAGACCCAGTACTTC. Combining the CDR3 with reference TRBV5-1 and TRBJ2-5 gives the whole variable domain KAGVTQTPRYLIKTRGQQVTLSCSPISGHRSVSWYQQTPGQGLQFLFEYFSETQRNKGNFPGRFSGRQFSNSRSEMNVSTLELGDSALYLCASSLLQGGKETQYFGPGTRLLVL.

In its sample, this clonotype was seen many times. The rearrangement uses TRBV5-1 and TRBJ2-5, with D perhaps TRBD1 (6 bases). Trimming took off 7 bases at V and 3 bases at J, with 16 bases between the two ends. This CDR3 spans 14 amino acids. CDR1 and CDR2 (germline): SGHRS, YFSETQ. This CDR3 reads CASSKQGTEETQYF. CDR3 DNA sequence: TGCGCCAGCTCCAAGCAGGGGACCGAAGAGACCCAGTACTTC. The entire variable domain, with the rest obtained from reference TRBV5-1 and TRBJ2-5, is as follows: KAGVTQTPRYLIKTRGQQVTLSCSPISGHRSVSWYQQTPGQGLQFLFEYFSETQRNKGNFPGRFSGRQFSNSRSEMNVSTLELGDSALYLCASSKQGTEETQYFGPGTRLLVL.

This chain connects TRBV6-1 to TRBJ2-6; the D gene is possibly TRBD1 (6 bases). V was cut by 6 bases and J by 0 bases, with 9 bases left in between. This CDR3 has 15 amino acids. The V gene's germline CDR1 is MNHNS and CDR2 SASEGT. CDR3 nucleotides: TGTGCCAGCAGACAGGGATCCTCTGGGGCCAACGTCCTGACTTTC. Its protein product is CASRQGSSGANVLTF.

V usage is TRBV7-2 and J usage is TRBJ1-3; no definite D call. V was shortened by 1 base and J by 0 bases, with 10 bases between the two germline ends. Germline loops: CDR1 SGHTA, CDR2 FQGNSA. The CDR3 length is 16 residues. The CDR3 DNA follows: TGTGCCAGCAGCTTAGTTGGCAGCTTCTCTGGAAACACCATATATTTT. This encodes CASSLVGSFSGNTIYF.

This clonotype was counted at least ten times. This chain uses TRBV24-1 with TRBJ2-3; no clear D. Germline-derived CDR1 and CDR2 are KGHDR and SFDVKD. The CDR3 runs to 13 residues. V was clipped by 5 bases and J by 1 base, with 6 bases between them. The CDR3 loop reads CATSGKGTDTQYF. CDR3 nucleotide sequence: TGTGCCACCAGTGGAAAGGGCACAGATACGCAGTATTTT.

The rearrangement links TRBV3-1 to TRBJ2-1; D not certain. There are 12 residues in the CDR3. The germline gives CDR1 LGHDT, CDR2 YNNKEL (reference sequence). The V and J ends lost 6 bases and 7 bases respectively, with 10 bases between them. Written as DNA, the CDR3 is TGTGCCAGCAGTCGAAGGGATAATGAGCAGTTCTTC. Its protein is CASSRRDNEQFF.

This clonotype has a count of ten or more. V is TRBV4-3 and J is TRBJ2-1; 8 bases fit TRBD1. There are 14 residues in the CDR3. The V segment lost 4 bases and the J segment 8 bases; nucleotides outside the gene matches: 7. In germline, CDR1 is LGHNA, CDR2 YSLEER. The CDR3 protein is CASSLAGGGDEQFF. DNA of the CDR3: TGCGCCAGCAGCCTCGCAGGGGGCGGCGATGAGCAGTTCTTC.

This chain links TRBV20-1 with TRBJ2-3; D gene uncertain. The CDR3 is made up of 13 amino acids. Trimming removed 6 bases at V and 4 bases at J, with 14 bases between. Germline loops: CDR1 DFQATT, CDR2 SNEGSKA (reference sequence). Here the CDR3 reads CSANQDRPDTQYF. DNA of the CDR3: TGCAGTGCGAACCAGGACCGTCCAGATACGCAGTATTTT.